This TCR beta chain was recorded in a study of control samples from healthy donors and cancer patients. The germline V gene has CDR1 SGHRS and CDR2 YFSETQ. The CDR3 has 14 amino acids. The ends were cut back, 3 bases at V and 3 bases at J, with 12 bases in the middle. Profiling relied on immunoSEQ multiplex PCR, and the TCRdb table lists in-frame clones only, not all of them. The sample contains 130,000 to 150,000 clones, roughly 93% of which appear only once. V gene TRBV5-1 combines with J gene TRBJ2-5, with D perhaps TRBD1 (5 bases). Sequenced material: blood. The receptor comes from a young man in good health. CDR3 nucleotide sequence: TGCGCCAGCAGCTCCACCTGGACAAAAGAGACCCAGTACTTC. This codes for CASSSTWTKETQYF.